This T cell receptor beta chain was identified in a study of blood T cell repertoires in COVID-19. Study at large: Samples of COVID-19 (acute and convalescent) were obtained from the United States, Italy and Spain. T cells, B-cell-depleted T cells, or PBMCs provided the cDNA or gDNA that served as material.

Profiled with immunoSEQ multiplex PCR; TCRdb holds only in-frame clones, not every one. The table includes around 200,000 clones, roughly 81% detected once. V lost 4 bases and J 3 bases, leaving 2 bases between the germline ends. This CDR3 comprises 11 residues. CDR1 ENHRY and CDR2 SYGVKD come from the germline V gene. V usage is TRBV10-3 and J usage is TRBJ2-3; D uncertain. Sample: peripheral blood. The source is a woman aged 80 or older with acute or convalescent COVID-19. Written as DNA, the CDR3 is TGTGCCATCAGTGTAACAGATACGCAGTATTTT. Translating it yields CAISVTDTQYF.